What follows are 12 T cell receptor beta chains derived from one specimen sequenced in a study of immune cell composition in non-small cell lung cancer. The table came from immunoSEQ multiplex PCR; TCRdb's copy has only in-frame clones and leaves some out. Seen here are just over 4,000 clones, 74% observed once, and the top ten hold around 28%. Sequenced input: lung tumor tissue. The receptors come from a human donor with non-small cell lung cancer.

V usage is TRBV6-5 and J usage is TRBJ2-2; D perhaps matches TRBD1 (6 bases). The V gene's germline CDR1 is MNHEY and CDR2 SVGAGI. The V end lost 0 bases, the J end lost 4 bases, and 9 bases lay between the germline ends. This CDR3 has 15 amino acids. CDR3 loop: CASSYSGASTGELFF. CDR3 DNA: TGTGCCAGCAGTTACTCGGGGGCCTCCACCGGGGAGCTGTTTTTT.

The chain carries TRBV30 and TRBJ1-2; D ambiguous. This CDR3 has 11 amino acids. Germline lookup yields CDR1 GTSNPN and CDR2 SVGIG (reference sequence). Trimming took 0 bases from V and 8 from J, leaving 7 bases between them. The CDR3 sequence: CAWSVLEGYTF. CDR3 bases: TGTGCCTGGAGTGTACTTGAGGGCTACACCTTC.

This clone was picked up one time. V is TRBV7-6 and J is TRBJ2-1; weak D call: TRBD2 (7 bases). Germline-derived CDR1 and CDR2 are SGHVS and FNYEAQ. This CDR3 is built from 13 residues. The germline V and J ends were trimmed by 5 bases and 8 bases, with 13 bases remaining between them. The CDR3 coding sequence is TGTGCCAGCAGCCTATTAGGGGGGGATGAGCAGTTCTTC. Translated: CASSLLGGDEQFF.

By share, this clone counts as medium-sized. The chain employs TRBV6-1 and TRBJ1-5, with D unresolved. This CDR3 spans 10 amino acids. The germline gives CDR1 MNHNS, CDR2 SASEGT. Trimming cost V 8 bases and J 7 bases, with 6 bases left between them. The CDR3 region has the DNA TGTGCCAGCGAGGAGCAGCCCCAGCATTTT. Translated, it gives CASEEQPQHF.

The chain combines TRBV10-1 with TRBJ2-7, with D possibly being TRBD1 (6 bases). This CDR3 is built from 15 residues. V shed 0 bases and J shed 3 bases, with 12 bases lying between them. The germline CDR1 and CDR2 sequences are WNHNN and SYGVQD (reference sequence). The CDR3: CASSESGKQGYEQYF. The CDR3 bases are TGCGCCAGCAGTGAGTCGGGAAAACAGGGCTACGAGCAGTACTTC.

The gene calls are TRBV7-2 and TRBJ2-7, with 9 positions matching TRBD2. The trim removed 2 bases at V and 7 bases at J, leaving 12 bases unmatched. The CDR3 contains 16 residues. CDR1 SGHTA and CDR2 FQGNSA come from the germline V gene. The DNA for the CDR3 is TGTGCCAGCAGCTTACTGGGCGGCGGGAGGGCCGAAGAGCAGTACTTC. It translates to CASSLLGGGRAEEQYF. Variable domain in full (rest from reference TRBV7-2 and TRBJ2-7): GAGVSQSPSNKVTEKGKDVELRCDPISGHTALYWYRQSLGQGLEFLIYFQGNSAPDKSGLPSDRFSAERTGGSVSTLTIQRTQQEDSAVYLCASSLLGGGRAEEQYFGPGTRLTVT.

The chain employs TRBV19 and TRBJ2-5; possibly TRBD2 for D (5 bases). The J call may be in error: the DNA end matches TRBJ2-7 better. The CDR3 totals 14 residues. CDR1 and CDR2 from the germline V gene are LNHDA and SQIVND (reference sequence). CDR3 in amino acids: CASSISRGTVEQYF. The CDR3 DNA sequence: TGTGCCAGTAGTATTTCCCGGGGTACGGTCGAGCAGTACTTC.

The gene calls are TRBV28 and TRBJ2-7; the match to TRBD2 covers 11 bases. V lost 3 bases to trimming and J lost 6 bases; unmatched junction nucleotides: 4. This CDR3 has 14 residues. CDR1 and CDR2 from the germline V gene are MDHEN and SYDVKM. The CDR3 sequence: CASSFHGTSGEQYF. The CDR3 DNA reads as TGTGCCAGCAGTTTTCACGGGACTAGCGGCGAGCAGTACTTC.

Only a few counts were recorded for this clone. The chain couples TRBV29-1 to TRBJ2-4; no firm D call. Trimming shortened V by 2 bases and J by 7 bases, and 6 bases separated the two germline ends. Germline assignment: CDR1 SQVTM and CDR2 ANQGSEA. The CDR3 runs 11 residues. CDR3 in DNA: TGCAGCGTTGAAACCGGTAACATTCAGTACTTC. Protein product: CSVETGNIQYF.

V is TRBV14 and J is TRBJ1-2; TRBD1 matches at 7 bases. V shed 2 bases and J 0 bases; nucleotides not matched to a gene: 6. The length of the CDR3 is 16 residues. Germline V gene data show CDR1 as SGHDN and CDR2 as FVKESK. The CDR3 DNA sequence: TGTGCCAGCAGCCAATTCAGGGGGGCTTCTAACTATGGCTACACCTTC. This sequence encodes CASSQFRGASNYGYTF.

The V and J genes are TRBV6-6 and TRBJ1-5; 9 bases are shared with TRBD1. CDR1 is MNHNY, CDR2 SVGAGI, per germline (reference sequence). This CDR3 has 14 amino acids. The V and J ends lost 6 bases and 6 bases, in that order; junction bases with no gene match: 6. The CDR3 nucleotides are TGTGCCAGCAGAGGACAGGGGCGAACTCAGCCCCAGCATTTT. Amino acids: CASRGQGRTQPQHF.

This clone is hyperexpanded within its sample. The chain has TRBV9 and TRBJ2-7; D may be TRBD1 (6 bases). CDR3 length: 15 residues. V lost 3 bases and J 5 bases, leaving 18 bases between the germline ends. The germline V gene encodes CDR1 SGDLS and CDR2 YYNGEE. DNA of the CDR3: TGTGCCAGCAGCGGCCAGGGGCGCGGGTCCGACGAGCAGTACTTC. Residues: CASSGQGRGSDEQYF.